This T cell receptor beta chain stems from a study of Ad26.COV2.S vaccination and SARS-CoV-2 variants. In the study overall: Dosing was one shot or two shots 56 days apart. Whole-study results and caveats: Spike-specific responses of CD8+ and CD4+ T cells were reported to display substantial breadth after vaccination.

As concerns this clone: Its antigen is not identified.

The CDR3 sequence is 13 residues long. Germline V gene sequence: CDR1 SGHTA, CDR2 FQGNSA. Trimming cost V 5 bases and J 4 bases, with 9 bases left between them. Treatment reported: roughly 18 received Ad26.COV2.S at low or high dose, single or two shots; about five received placebo; per-sample allocation not given. The investigators took samples on day 63 after the first vaccine or placebo injection. The donor's status was that of an adult aged 18-55 years in Boston. Wuhan-strain spike was delivered by a replication-incompetent Ad26 vector. Assay: immunoSEQ multiplex PCR; the TCRdb copy retains only in-frame clones and omits some. The profile shows some 340,000 clones, 85% of them singletons.

This sample comprised peripheral blood, obtained in a trial of Ad26.COV2.S vaccine versus placebo. The sequence was collected from a person aged 18-65 years who received the Ad26.COV2.S COVID-19 vaccine or a placebo. The chain employs TRBV7-2 and TRBJ1-3; no definite D call. DNA for the CDR3: TGTGCCAGCAGCCTAGAGGGCGGAAACACCATATATTTT. This translates into CASSLEGGNTIYF.